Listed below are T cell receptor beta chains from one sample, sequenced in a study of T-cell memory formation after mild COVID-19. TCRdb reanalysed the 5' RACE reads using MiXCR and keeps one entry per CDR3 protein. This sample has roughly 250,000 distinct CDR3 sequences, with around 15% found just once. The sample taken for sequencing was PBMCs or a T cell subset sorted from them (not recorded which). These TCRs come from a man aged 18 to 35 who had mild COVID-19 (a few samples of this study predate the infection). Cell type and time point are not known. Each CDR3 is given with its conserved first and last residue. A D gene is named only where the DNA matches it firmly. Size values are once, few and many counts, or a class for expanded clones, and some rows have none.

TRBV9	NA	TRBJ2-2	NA	CASTGGGARPTGELFF	TGTGCCAGCACAGGGGGGGGAGCGCGACCCACCGGGGAGCTGTTTTTT
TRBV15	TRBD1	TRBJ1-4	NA	CATAIADRAKLFF	TGTGCCACCGCGATTGCAGACAGGGCGAAACTGTTTTTT
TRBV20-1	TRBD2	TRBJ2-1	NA	CSGAGGPSSYNEQFF	TGCAGTGGCGCGGGGGGACCGAGCTCCTACAATGAGCAGTTCTTC
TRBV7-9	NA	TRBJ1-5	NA	CASSHMDQPQHF	TGTGCCAGCAGCCATATGGATCAGCCCCAGCATTTT
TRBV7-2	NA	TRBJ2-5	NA	CASSLVAAGRSETQYF	TGTGCCAGCAGCTTAGTTGCGGCGGGGAGGTCAGAGACCCAGTACTTC
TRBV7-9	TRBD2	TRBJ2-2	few	CASSYLGLAEAGELFF	TGTGCCAGCAGTTACCTCGGACTAGCCGAGGCCGGGGAGCTGTTTTTT
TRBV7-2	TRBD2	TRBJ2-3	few	CATRGGASSTDTQYF	TGTGCCACCCGCGGGGGGGCCTCTAGCACAGATACGCAGTATTTT
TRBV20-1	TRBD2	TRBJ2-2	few	CSARELATGELFF	TGCAGTGCTAGAGAACTAGCGACCGGGGAGCTGTTTTTT
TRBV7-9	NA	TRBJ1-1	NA	CASSPPGQIMNTEAFF	TGTGCCAGCAGTCCTCCGGGGCAGATCATGAACACTGAAGCTTTCTTT
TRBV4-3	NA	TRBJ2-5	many	CASSQDAGAYGTQYF	TGCGCCAGCAGCCAAGACGCTGGGGCGTATGGGACCCAGTACTTC
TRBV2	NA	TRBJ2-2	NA	CASSETTGEGTGELFF	TGTGCCAGCAGTGAAACGACAGGGGAGGGCACCGGGGAGCTGTTTTTT
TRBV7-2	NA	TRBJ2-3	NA	CASRLTGGADTQYF	TGTGCCAGCAGGTTAACAGGGGGGGCAGATACGCAGTATTTT
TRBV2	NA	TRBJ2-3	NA	CASTEGGSTDTQYF	TGTGCCAGCACTGAGGGGGGGAGCACAGATACGCAGTATTTT
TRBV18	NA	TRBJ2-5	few	CASSTGRGGETQYF	TGTGCCAGCTCAACTGGGCGGGGCGGAGAGACCCAGTACTTC
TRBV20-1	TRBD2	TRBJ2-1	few	CSAPGTSGSTYYNEQFF	TGCAGTGCCCCAGGGACTAGCGGGTCCACCTACTACAATGAGCAGTTCTTC
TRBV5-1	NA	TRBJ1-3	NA	CASSPGSSGNTIYF	TGCGCCAGCAGCCCGGGGAGCTCTGGAAACACCATATATTTT
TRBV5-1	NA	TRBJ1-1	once	CASSLTGSFGAEAFF	TGCGCCAGCAGCCTCACAGGGTCCTTTGGCGCTGAAGCTTTCTTT
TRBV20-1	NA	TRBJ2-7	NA	CSATSPYEQYF	TGCAGTGCTACGTCGCCCTACGAGCAGTACTTC
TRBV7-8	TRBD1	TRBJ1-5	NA	CASSLGGQGSLWPQHF	TGTGCCAGCAGCTTAGGAGGACAGGGGTCCCTATGGCCCCAGCATTTT
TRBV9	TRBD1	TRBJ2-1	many	CASSVDRGSYNEQFF	TGTGCCAGCAGCGTTGACAGGGGCTCCTACAATGAGCAGTTCTTC
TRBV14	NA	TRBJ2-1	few	CASSQARYEQFF	TGTGCCAGCAGCCAAGCACGGTATGAGCAGTTCTTC
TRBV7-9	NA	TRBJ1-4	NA	CASSSSGSEKLFF	TGTGCCAGCAGCTCCTCAGGGAGTGAAAAACTGTTTTTT
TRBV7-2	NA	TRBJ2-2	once	CASSQQGQHGELFF	TGTGCCAGCAGCCAACAGGGTCAACACGGGGAGCTGTTTTTT
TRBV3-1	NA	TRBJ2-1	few	CASSQAPRDEQFF	TGTGCCAGCAGCCAAGCCCCTCGGGATGAGCAGTTCTTC
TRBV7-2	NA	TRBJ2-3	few	CASSLGWDPTDTQYF	TGTGCCAGCAGCTTAGGGTGGGACCCCACAGATACGCAGTATTTT
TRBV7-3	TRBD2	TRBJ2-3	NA	CASSLGILAGFTDTQYF	TGTGCCAGCAGCTTGGGAATACTAGCGGGGTTCACAGATACGCAGTATTTT
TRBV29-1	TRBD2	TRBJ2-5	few	CSVAPAGSGVLKETQYF	TGCAGCGTTGCCCCCGCTGGAAGCGGGGTACTCAAGGAGACCCAGTACTTC
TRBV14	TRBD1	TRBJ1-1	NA	CASSRGQGRTEAFF	TGTGCCAGCAGCCGAGGACAGGGGAGGACTGAAGCTTTCTTT
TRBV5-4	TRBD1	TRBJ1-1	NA	CASSLDRGRAVGSAEAFF	TGTGCCAGCAGCTTGGACAGGGGGCGCGCCGTTGGTAGTGCGGAAGCTTTCTTT
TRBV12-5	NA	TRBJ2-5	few	CASGTLPGTQETQYF	TGTGCTAGTGGTACCTTGCCAGGGACCCAAGAGACCCAGTACTTC
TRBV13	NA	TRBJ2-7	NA	CASSLAHDVEQYF	TGTGCCAGCAGCTTAGCACATGATGTCGAGCAGTACTTC
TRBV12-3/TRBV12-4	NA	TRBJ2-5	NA	CASTRGQETQYF	TGTGCCAGCACCCGGGGCCAAGAGACCCAGTACTTC
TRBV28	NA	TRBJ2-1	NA	CASSELLSSYNEQFF	TGTGCCAGCAGTGAATTACTCAGCTCCTACAATGAGCAGTTCTTC
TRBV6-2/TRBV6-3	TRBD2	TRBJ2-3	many	CASSYVTSGESDTQYF	TGTGCCAGCAGTTACGTGACTAGCGGGGAGTCAGATACGCAGTATTTT
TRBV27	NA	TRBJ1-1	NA	CASSLMANTEAFF	TGTGCCAGCAGTTTAATGGCGAACACTGAAGCTTTCTTT
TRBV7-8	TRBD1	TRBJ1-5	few	CASSPRGSQPQHF	TGTGCCAGCAGCCCCAGGGGGAGTCAGCCCCAGCATTTT
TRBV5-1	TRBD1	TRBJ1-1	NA	CASSWGQAGPEAFF	TGCGCCAGCAGCTGGGGACAGGCCGGCCCTGAAGCTTTCTTT
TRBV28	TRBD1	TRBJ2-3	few	CASSLTTNRDRDTQYF	TGTGCCAGCAGCCTGACGACTAACCGGGACAGAGATACGCAGTATTTT
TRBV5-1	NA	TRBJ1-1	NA	CASTVGTEAFF	TGCGCCAGCACCGTGGGCACTGAAGCTTTCTTT
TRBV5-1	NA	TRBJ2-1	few	CASSFLPGQTEQFF	TGCGCCAGCAGCTTTTTACCCGGACAGACGGAGCAGTTCTTC
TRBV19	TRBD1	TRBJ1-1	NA	CASSRTGALNTEAFF	TGTGCCAGTAGTAGGACAGGGGCCCTGAACACTGAAGCTTTCTTT
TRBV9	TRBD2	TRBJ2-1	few	CASTLGGTSGYNEQFF	TGTGCCAGCACCCTGGGGGGGACTAGCGGCTACAATGAGCAGTTCTTC
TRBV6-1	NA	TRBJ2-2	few	CASSEAEPVVGELFF	TGTGCCAGCAGTGAAGCGGAACCAGTTGTCGGGGAGCTGTTTTTT
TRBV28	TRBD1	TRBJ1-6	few	CASSILGTGGFSPLHF	TGTGCCAGCAGCATCCTCGGCACAGGGGGGTTTTCACCCCTCCACTTT
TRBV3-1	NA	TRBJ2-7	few	CASSQGGATIYEQYF	TGTGCCAGCAGCCAAGGCGGCGCCACCATTTACGAGCAGTACTTC
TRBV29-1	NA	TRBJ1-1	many	CSARQDLNTEAFF	TGCAGCGCGAGACAGGACTTGAACACTGAAGCTTTCTTT
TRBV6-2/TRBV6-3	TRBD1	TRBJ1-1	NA	CASSYPTGQGTTEAFF	TGTGCCAGCAGTTACCCTACTGGACAGGGTACCACTGAAGCTTTCTTT
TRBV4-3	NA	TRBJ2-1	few	CASSQSGWEQFF	TGCGCCAGCAGCCAATCAGGGTGGGAGCAGTTCTTC
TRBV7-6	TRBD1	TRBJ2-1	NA	CASSQDRGNYNEQFF	TGTGCCAGCAGCCAGGACAGGGGGAACTACAATGAGCAGTTCTTC
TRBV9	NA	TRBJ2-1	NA	CASMAKQFF	TGTGCCAGCATGGCAAAGCAGTTCTTC
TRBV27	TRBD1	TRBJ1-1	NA	CASSMGQSNTEAFF	TGTGCCAGCAGTATGGGACAGTCTAACACTGAAGCTTTCTTT
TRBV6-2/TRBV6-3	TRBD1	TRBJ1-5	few	CASSYGRDRGYSGNQPQHF	TGTGCCAGCAGTTACGGACGAGACAGGGGATATAGCGGCAATCAGCCCCAGCATTTT
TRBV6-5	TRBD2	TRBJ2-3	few	CASSRGGGLYF	TGTGCCAGCAGCCGAGGCGGGGGGCTATATTTT
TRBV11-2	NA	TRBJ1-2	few	CASSWSGDSNYGYTF	TGTGCCAGCAGCTGGTCAGGGGATTCTAACTATGGCTACACCTTC
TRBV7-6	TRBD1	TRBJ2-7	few	CASSQRQGTVYEQYF	TGTGCCAGCAGCCAACGACAGGGTACGGTCTACGAGCAGTACTTC